Each of the 13 T cell receptor beta chains below was sequenced from the same sample in a study of shared clonotypes between healthy human individuals. Method: immunoSEQ multiplex PCR; TCRdb's copy keeps in-frame clones and lacks some. The data hold 1,500,000 or so clones, with roughly 95% observed a single time. Material: naive CD4+ T cells sorted from blood. Described subset: CD45RA+ positively selected. These receptor sequences come from a man aged 25-40 years in good health.

The chain carries TRBV7-2 and TRBJ2-2; D call uncertain. CDR3 length equals 13 residues. V was shortened by 2 bases and J by 3 bases, with 4 bases between the two germline ends. CDR1 and CDR2 (germline): SGHTA, FQGNSA. The CDR3, as DNA: TGTGCCAGCAGCTTACTCTACACCGGGGAGCTGTTTTTT. Translating gives CASSLLYTGELFF.

The chain joins TRBV29-1 to TRBJ2-3; 7 bases are shared with TRBD2. Germline V lookup: CDR1 SQVTM, CDR2 ANQGSEA. The CDR3 consists of 16 residues. V lost 4 bases, J lost 4 bases, and 14 bases stayed unmatched. The DNA of the CDR3 is TGCAGCGTTGGTGGTAGCGGGTCTTTGGGCGCAGATACGCAGTATTTT. This gives the protein CSVGGSGSLGADTQYF.

The chain carries TRBV7-2 and TRBJ2-5; D unresolved. This CDR3 is 16 amino acids long. Germline V gene sequence: CDR1 SGHTA, CDR2 FQGNSA. Trimming pared 3 bases from V and 3 bases from J, leaving 17 bases between. Here the CDR3 DNA reads TGTGCCAGCAGCTTTATTCCCCTTCGCGGCGAAGAGACCCAGTACTTC. Its protein product is CASSFIPLRGEETQYF.

J is TRBJ2-3 and V is TRBV5-1; 8 bases match TRBD2. Trimming cost V 5 bases and J 0 bases; bases outside gene matches: 5. Germline CDR1 and CDR2: SGHRS and YFSETQ. The CDR3 loop spans 15 amino acids. The CDR3 coding sequence is TGCGCCAGCAGTACTAGCGGAGACAGCACAGATACGCAGTATTTT. Protein sequence: CASSTSGDSTDTQYF.

CDR3 in amino acids: CASTMTSYEQYF. The DNA of the CDR3 is TGTGCCAGCACCATGACCTCCTACGAGCAGTACTTC. The chain uses TRBV21-1 and TRBJ2-7. TRBV21-1 is assigned pseudogene status. The CDR3 loop spans 12 amino acids.

A remark on this clone: Distinct nucleotide sequences in the sample also encode this CDR3. CDR3 in amino acids: CASSLAPGNEQFF. The CDR3, as DNA: TGCGCCAGCAGCTTGGCACCCGGGAATGAGCAGTTCTTC. The gene calls are TRBV5-1 and TRBJ2-1; D uncertain. V was cut by 0 bases and J by 7 bases, with 8 bases left in between. This CDR3 comprises 13 residues. Per the germline V gene, CDR1 is SGHRS and CDR2 is YFSETQ.

This clone was counted a single time. The gene calls are TRBV14 and TRBJ2-5; D unresolved. V was trimmed by 0 bases and J by 2 bases, leaving 4 bases between them. This CDR3 has 13 residues. Germline loops: CDR1 SGHDN, CDR2 FVKESK. The chain's CDR3 is CASSQERQETQYF. In DNA form, the CDR3 reads TGTGCCAGCAGCCAAGAACGGCAAGAGACCCAGTACTTC.

The rearrangement uses TRBV9 and TRBJ2-3, with 10 bases identical to TRBD2. CDR3 length: 17 residues. The V gene end was trimmed by 3 bases and the J gene end by 4 bases; junction bases not matched to a gene: 11. Germline V gene data show CDR1 as SGDLS and CDR2 as YYNGEE. The CDR3 region has the DNA TGTGCCAGCAGCGCCCTGGGGGGAGCGGGAGGGCCAGATACGCAGTATTTT. It codes for CASSALGGAGGPDTQYF.

The sample holds one count of this clone. This rearrangement joins TRBV11-2 to TRBJ2-1; 16 positions match TRBD2. Per the germline V gene, CDR1 is SGHAT and CDR2 is FQNNGV. CDR3 length equals 17 residues. Germline trimming cut 1 base from V and 10 bases from J; bases unmatched to any gene: 7. The CDR3 protein is CASSLVGTSGRGREQFF. The CDR3 nucleotides are TGTGCCAGCAGCTTAGTCGGGACTAGCGGGAGGGGGAGGGAGCAGTTCTTC. The full variable domain, rest sourced from reference TRBV11-2 and TRBJ2-1, is EAGVAQSPRYKIIEKRQSVAFWCNPISGHATLYWYQQILGQGPKLLIQFQNNGVVDDSQLPKDRFSAERLKGVDSTLKIQPAKLEDSAVYLCASSLVGTSGRGREQFFGPGTRLTVL.

This clone showed up many times. This sequence joins TRBV7-8 and TRBJ2-7, with D possibly TRBD2 on 6 matching bases. The CDR3 extends over 17 amino acids. Germline V gene data show CDR1 as SGHVS and CDR2 as FQNEAQ. V dropped 6 bases and J dropped 2 bases, with 23 bases sitting between them. CDR3 bases: TGTGCCAGCAGTCAAACCCTCCTAGCGACTAATGCCTACGAGCAGTACTTC. This translates into CASSQTLLATNAYEQYF.

The chain is built from TRBV29-1 and TRBJ2-2; no clear D. Between the trimmed V and J ends, which lost 7 bases and 0 bases, there was a span of 12 bases. Germline CDR1 is SQVTM and CDR2 is ANQGSEA. The CDR3 extends over 14 amino acids. The CDR3 nucleotides read TGCAGCGCGAACTTCAATACGAACACCGGGGAGCTGTTTTTT. Protein sequence: CSANFNTNTGELFF.

The chain uses TRBV5-5 and TRBJ1-2; possibly TRBD1 for D (5 bases). The CDR3 loop spans 15 amino acids. Trimming took 3 bases from V and 5 from J, leaving 17 bases between them. CDR1 SGHKS and CDR2 YYEKEE come from the germline V gene (reference sequence). The CDR3 sequence is CASSSLRTGLYGYTF. The CDR3, as DNA: TGTGCCAGCAGCTCTCTACGGACGGGACTTTATGGCTACACCTTC.

CDR3 loop: CASSTDGVGGYTF. The CDR3 coding sequence is TGTGCCAGCAGTACGGACGGGGTCGGTGGCTACACCTTC. The chain recombines TRBV9 with TRBJ1-2; D remains ambiguous. V gave up 5 bases and J gave up 7 bases, with 15 bases separating them. The CDR3 contains 13 residues. CDR1 and CDR2 from the germline V gene are SGDLS and YYNGEE.